These 13 T cell receptor beta chains were all obtained from the same sample, sequenced in a study of blood T cell repertoires in COVID-19. TCRdb keeps only in-frame clones here, not all; method: immunoSEQ multiplex PCR. The data contain approximately 200,000 clones, around four fifths of them singletons. Sequenced: peripheral blood. These receptor sequences come from a woman at least 80 years old with COVID-19, enrolled during active disease.

The chain uses TRBV7-6 and TRBJ1-6; TRBD1 might be the D (6 bases). Trimming removed 5 bases at V and 5 bases at J, with 13 bases between. CDR3 length equals 15 residues. CDR1 and CDR2 (germline): SGHVS, FNYEAQ. CDR3 loop: CASSPSGQNNSPLHF. CDR3 nucleotides: TGTGCCAGCAGCCCTAGCGGACAGAATAATTCACCCCTCCACTTT.

The CDR3 nucleotides read TGTGCCAGCTCTCTGAGGACAGGGGACAATGAGCAGTTCTTC. Its protein product is CASSLRTGDNEQFF. This chain uses TRBV18 with TRBJ2-1; 9 bases align to TRBD1. The CDR3 consists of 14 residues. The V gene's germline CDR1 is KGHSH and CDR2 LQKENI. The V gene end was trimmed by 6 bases and the J gene end by 5 bases; junction bases not matched to a gene: 5.

This clone was detected only once. This chain uses TRBV28 with TRBJ1-1; 12 bases line up with TRBD1. The CDR3 length is 19 residues. With 4 bases clipped from V and 5 bases from J, the junction kept 17 bases outside the gene matches. Germline CDR1 and CDR2: MDHEN and SYDVKM. The CDR3 DNA reads as TGTGCCAGCAGTTCCTTAGAAGGTGGGACAGGGGGCTGGAAGACTGAAGCTTTCTTT. It translates to CASSSLEGGTGGWKTEAFF.

The chain has TRBV6-5 and TRBJ2-7; possible D gene TRBD2, 5 bases. Germline V gives CDR1 MNHEY, CDR2 SVGAGI. V lost 5 bases and J 2 bases, leaving 13 bases between the germline ends. CDR3 size: 14 residues. CDR3 in DNA: TGTGCCAGCAGTCAAATAGGACTCACCTACGAGCAGTACGTC. Its translation is CASSQIGLTYEQYV.

V is TRBV29-1 and J is TRBJ1-2; TRBD1 aligns across 9 bases. Germline V lookup: CDR1 SQVTM, CDR2 ANQGSEA. The length of the CDR3 is 11 residues. Trimming at V came to 7 bases and at J to 9 bases, leaving 6 bases not matched to a gene. CDR3 loop: CSGGQGDSYTF. The CDR3 nucleotides are TGCAGCGGGGGACAGGGAGACAGCTACACCTTC.

V is TRBV4-2 and J is TRBJ1-5, with D perhaps TRBD1 (5 bases). The CDR3 runs to 16 residues. Trimming cost V 0 bases and J 7 bases, with 16 bases left between them. Germline V gives CDR1 LGHNA, CDR2 YNFKEQ. The CDR3 region has the DNA TGTGCCAGCAGCCAAGATCTTGGAAGGGGCTCACAGCCCCAGCATTTT. As protein: CASSQDLGRGSQPQHF.

The chain employs TRBV10-1 and TRBJ1-5; 9 bases align to TRBD1. The CDR3 runs 17 residues. The V segment lost 2 bases and the J segment 3 bases; nucleotides outside the gene matches: 8. Germline V gene data show CDR1 as WNHNN and CDR2 as SYGVQD (reference sequence). The CDR3 is CASSETIGQGNNQPQHF. The DNA of the CDR3 is TGCGCCAGCAGTGAGACTATAGGACAGGGGAACAATCAGCCCCAGCATTTT.

This clone was observed a single time. The chain joins TRBV4-1 to TRBJ1-4; D remains unclear. Germline V CDR1 and CDR2: MGHRA, YSYEKL. The CDR3 covers 18 residues. Trimming shortened V by 0 bases and J by 8 bases, and 22 bases separated the two germline ends. CDR3 nucleotides: TGCGCCAGCAGCCAAGATCCCCCCCGGTCGGGAGGAAGCGAAAAACTGTTTTTT. Its translation: CASSQDPPRSGGSEKLFF.

The V and J genes are TRBV5-1 and TRBJ1-6; 7 nucleotides line up with TRBD1. Germline assignment: CDR1 SGHRS and CDR2 YFSETQ. This CDR3 comprises 15 residues. V lost 4 bases and J lost 6; bases outside the gene matches: 7. The CDR3 DNA is TGCGCCAGCAGCACCGGGACAGCAATTAATTCACCCCTCCACTTT. It yields the protein CASSTGTAINSPLHF.

CDR3 DNA sequence: TGTGCCAGCAGCTTACTAGCGTCCTACAATGAGCAGTTCTTC. As protein: CASSLLASYNEQFF. The genes are TRBV7-2 and TRBJ2-1, with D tentatively TRBD2 (6 bases). CDR3 length: 14 amino acids. V lost 2 bases and J 1 base, leaving 6 bases between the germline ends. Germline V lookup: CDR1 SGHTA, CDR2 FQGNSA.

The chain is built from TRBV10-3 and TRBJ2-7, with D tentatively TRBD1 (6 bases). The CDR3 covers 13 residues. Between the trimmed V and J ends, which lost 3 bases and 6 bases, there was a span of 12 bases. CDR1 is ENHRY, CDR2 SYGVKD, per germline. The CDR3 region has the DNA TGTGCCATCAGTGAAGGACAGCCTTTCGAGCAGTACTTC. Amino acids: CAISEGQPFEQYF.

V gene TRBV5-1 combines with J gene TRBJ1-4, with 10 bases lining up with TRBD1. With V trimmed by 6 bases and J by 6 bases, 11 bases remained unmatched. The length of the CDR3 is 16 residues. Germline V lookup: CDR1 SGHRS, CDR2 YFSETQ. The CDR3 reads CASTRGGGTGDEKLFF. The CDR3, as DNA: TGCGCCAGCACCCGGGGAGGAGGGACAGGGGATGAAAAACTGTTTTTT.

This clone appeared once. The V call is TRBV7-9, the J call TRBJ1-6; unclear D gene. Between the trimmed V and J ends, which lost 5 bases and 7 bases, there was a span of 12 bases. Germline V gene sequence: CDR1 SEHNR, CDR2 FQNEAQ (reference sequence). The CDR3 loop spans 14 amino acids. The CDR3 DNA reads as TGTGCCAGCAGCCGGGAGAAAGGAAATTCACCCCTCCACTTT. It encodes CASSREKGNSPLHF.